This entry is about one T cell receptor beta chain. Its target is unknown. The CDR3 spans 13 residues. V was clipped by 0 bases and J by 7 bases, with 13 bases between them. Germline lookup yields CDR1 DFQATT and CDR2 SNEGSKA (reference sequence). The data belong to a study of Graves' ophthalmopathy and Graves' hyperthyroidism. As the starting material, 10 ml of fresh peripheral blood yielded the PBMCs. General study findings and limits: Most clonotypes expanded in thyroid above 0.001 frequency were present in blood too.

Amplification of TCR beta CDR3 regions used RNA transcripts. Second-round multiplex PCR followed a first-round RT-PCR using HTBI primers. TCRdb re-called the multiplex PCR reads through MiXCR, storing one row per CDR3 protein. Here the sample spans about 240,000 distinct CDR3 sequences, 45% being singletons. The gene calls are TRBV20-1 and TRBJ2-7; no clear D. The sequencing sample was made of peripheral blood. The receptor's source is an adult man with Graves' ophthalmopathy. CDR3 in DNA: TGCAGTGCTAGAGATTTGGGAACTACGGAGCAGTACTTC. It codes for CSARDLGTTEQYF.